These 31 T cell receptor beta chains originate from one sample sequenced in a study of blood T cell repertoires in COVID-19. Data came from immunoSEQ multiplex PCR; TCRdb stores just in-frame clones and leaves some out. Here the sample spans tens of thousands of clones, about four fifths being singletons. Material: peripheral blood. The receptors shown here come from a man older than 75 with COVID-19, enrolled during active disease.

For the CDR3, the DNA is TGTGCCAGCAGCCCCTGGACTAGCGGGAGGGCCATGGATACGCAGTATTTT. Translated: CASSPWTSGRAMDTQYF. This sequence joins TRBV5-8 and TRBJ2-3; 15 positions agree with TRBD2. The CDR3 consists of 17 residues. CDR1 is SGHTS and CDR2 is YDEGEE in the germline V gene. V lost 4 bases to trimming and J lost 6 bases; unmatched junction nucleotides: 9.

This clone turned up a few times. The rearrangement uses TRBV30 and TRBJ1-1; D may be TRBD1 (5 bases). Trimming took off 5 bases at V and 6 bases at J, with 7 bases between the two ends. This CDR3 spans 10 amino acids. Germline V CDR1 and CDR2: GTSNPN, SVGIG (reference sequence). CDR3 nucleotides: TGTGCCTGGCACAGGTCTGAAGCTTTCTTT. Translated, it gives CAWHRSEAFF. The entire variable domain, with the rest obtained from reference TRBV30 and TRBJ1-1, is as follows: SQTIHQWPATLVQPVGSPLSLECTVEGTSNPNLYWYRQAAGRGLQLLFYSVGIGQISSEVPQNLSASRPQDRQFILSSKKLLLSDSGFYLCAWHRSEAFFGQGTRLTVV.

The CDR3 DNA sequence: TGTGCCAGCAGCGTCGGGACTAGCGGGAGAGATACGCAGTATTTT. It translates to CASSVGTSGRDTQYF. The chain employs TRBV5-4 and TRBJ2-3, with 14 bases aligning to TRBD2. Trimming at V came to 4 bases and at J to 5 bases, leaving 3 bases not matched to a gene. Germline loops: CDR1 SGHNT, CDR2 YYREEE (reference sequence). CDR3 size: 15 residues.

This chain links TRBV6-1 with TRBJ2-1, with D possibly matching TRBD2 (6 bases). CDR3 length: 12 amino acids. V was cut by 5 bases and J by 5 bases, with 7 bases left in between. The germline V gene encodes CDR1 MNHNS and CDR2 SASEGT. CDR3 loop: CASSRLDNEQFF. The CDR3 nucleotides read TGTGCCAGCAGTAGACTAGACAATGAGCAGTTCTTC.

The CDR3 loop is CASSSSGVQETQYF. Here the CDR3 DNA reads TGTGCCAGCAGCTCGTCCGGGGTCCAAGAGACCCAGTACTTC. V gene TRBV9 combines with J gene TRBJ2-5, with D perhaps matching TRBD2 (5 bases). The CDR3 has 14 amino acids. Trimming shortened V by 4 bases and J by 1 base, and 11 bases separated the two germline ends. CDR1 and CDR2 from the germline V gene are SGDLS and YYNGEE.

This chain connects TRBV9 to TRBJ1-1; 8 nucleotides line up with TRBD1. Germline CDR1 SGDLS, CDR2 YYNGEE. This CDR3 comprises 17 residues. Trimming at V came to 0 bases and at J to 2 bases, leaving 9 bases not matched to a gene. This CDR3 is CASSVGTGGFVNTEAFF. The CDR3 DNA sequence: TGTGCCAGCAGCGTAGGTACAGGGGGGTTTGTAAACACTGAAGCTTTCTTT.

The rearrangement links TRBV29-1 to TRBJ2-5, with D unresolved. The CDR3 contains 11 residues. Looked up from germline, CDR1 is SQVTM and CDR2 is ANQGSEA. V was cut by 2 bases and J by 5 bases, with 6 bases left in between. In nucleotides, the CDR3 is TGCAGCGTTGAACCCGGGGAGACCCAGTACTTC. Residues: CSVEPGETQYF.

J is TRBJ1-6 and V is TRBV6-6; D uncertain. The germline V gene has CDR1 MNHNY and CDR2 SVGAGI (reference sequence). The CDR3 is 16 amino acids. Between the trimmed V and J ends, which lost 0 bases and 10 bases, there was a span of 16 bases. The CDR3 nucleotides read TGTGCCAGCAGTTACTCCGATAAGAGGGAAGGGTCACCCCTCCACTTT. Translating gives CASSYSDKREGSPLHF.

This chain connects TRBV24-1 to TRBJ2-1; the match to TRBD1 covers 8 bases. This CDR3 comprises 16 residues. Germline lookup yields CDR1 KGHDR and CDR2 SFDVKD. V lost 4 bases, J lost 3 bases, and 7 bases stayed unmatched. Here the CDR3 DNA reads TGTGCCACCAGTGACCCGGGACAGGATTACTACAATGAGCAGTTCTTC. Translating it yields CATSDPGQDYYNEQFF.

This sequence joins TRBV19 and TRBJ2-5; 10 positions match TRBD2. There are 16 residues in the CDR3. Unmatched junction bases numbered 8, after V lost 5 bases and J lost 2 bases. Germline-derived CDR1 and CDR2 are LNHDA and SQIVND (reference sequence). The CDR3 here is CASSSRGSGGQETQYF. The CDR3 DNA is TGTGCCAGTAGTTCCCGGGGTAGCGGGGGGCAAGAGACCCAGTACTTC.

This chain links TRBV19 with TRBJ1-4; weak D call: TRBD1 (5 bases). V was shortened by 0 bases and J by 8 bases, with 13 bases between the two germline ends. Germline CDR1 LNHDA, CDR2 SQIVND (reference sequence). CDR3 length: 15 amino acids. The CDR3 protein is CASSIDRGIGEKLFF. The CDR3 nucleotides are TGTGCCAGTAGTATAGACCGGGGGATAGGAGAAAAACTGTTTTTT.

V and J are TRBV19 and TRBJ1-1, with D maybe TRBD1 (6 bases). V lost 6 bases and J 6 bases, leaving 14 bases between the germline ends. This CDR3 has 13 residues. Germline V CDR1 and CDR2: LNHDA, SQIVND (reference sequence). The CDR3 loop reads CASRARGGPEAFF. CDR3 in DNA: TGTGCCAGTAGAGCGAGGGGGGGTCCTGAAGCTTTCTTT. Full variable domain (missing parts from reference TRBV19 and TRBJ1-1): DGGITQSPKYLFRKEGQNVTLSCEQNLNHDAMYWYRQDPGQGLRLIYYSQIVNDFQKGDIAEGYSVSREKKESFPLTVTSAQKNPTAFYLCASRARGGPEAFFGQGTRLTVV.

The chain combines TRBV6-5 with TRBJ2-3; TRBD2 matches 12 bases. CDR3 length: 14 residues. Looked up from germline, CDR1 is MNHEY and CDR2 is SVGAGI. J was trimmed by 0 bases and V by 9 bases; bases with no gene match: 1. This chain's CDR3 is CASLAGGSTDTQYF. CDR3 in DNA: TGTGCCAGTCTAGCGGGGGGGAGCACAGATACGCAGTATTTT.

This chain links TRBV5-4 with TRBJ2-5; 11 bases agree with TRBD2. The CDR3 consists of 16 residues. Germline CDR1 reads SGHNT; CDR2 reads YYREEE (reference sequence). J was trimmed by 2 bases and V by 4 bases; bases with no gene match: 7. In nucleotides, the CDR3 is TGTGCCAGCAGCCGGGGGGGACTAGCGGTGCAAGAGACCCAGTACTTC. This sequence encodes CASSRGGLAVQETQYF.

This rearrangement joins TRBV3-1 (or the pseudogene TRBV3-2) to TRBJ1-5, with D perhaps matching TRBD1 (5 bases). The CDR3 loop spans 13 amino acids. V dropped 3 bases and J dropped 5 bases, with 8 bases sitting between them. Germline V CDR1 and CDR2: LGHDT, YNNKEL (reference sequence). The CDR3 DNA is TGTGCCAGCAGCCAGACAGCGTATCAGCCCCAGCATTTT. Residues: CASSQTAYQPQHF.

The CDR3 bases are TGTGCCAGCTCACCGTCGGGACAGGGGCATGGCGGTGAAAAACTGTTTTTT. Its protein is CASSPSGQGHGGEKLFF. The V gene is TRBV18, the J gene TRBJ1-4; TRBD1 aligns across 10 bases. V trimming: 3 bases; J trimming: 7 bases; junction bases outside the gene matches: 11. Germline assignment: CDR1 KGHSH and CDR2 LQKENI. This CDR3 spans 17 amino acids.

Here the CDR3 DNA reads TGTGCCTGGAGTGTACGGGGGATCATGGGGAACATTCAGTACTTC. It translates to CAWSVRGIMGNIQYF. The V call is TRBV30, the J call TRBJ2-4; perhaps TRBD2 as D (6 bases). Germline V gene data show CDR1 as GTSNPN and CDR2 as SVGIG (reference sequence). Between the trimmed V and J ends, which lost 0 bases and 7 bases, there was a span of 16 bases. This CDR3 contains 15 residues.

DNA for the CDR3: TGTGCCAGCAGCCAAGGGCCAAGGGGGGAAAAACTGTTTTTT. The encoded protein is CASSQGPRGEKLFF. This chain links TRBV3-1 (or the pseudogene TRBV3-2) with TRBJ1-4; tentative D call: TRBD1 (6 bases). V lost 1 base and J lost 8, with 11 bases in between. The CDR3 has 14 amino acids. CDR1 and CDR2 (germline): LGHDT, YNNKEL (reference sequence).

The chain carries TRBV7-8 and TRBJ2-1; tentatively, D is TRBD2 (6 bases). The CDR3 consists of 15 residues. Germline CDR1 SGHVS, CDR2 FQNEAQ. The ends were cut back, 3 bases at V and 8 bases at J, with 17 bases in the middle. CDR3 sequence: CASSFSGGGVDEQFF. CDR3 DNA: TGTGCCAGCAGCTTCTCCGGGGGAGGAGTCGATGAGCAGTTCTTC.

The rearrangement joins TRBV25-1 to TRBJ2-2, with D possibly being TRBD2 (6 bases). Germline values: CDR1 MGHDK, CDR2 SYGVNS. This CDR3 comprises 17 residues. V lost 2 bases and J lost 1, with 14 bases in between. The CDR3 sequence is CASSEISAGRNTGELFF. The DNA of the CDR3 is TGTGCCAGCAGTGAAATCTCGGCGGGAAGGAACACCGGGGAGCTGTTTTTT. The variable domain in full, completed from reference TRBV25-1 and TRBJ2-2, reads EADIYQTPRYLVIGTGKKITLECSQTMGHDKMYWYQQDPGMELHLIHYSYGVNSTEKGDLSSESTVSRIRTEHFPLTLESARPSHTSQYLCASSEISAGRNTGELFFGEGSRLTVL.

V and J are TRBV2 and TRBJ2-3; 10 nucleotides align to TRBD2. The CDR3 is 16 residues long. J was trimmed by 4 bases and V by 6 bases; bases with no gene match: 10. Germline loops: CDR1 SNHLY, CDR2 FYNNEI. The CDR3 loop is CASSGRAGGPADTQYF. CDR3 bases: TGTGCCAGCAGCGGAAGAGCGGGAGGGCCCGCAGATACGCAGTATTTT.

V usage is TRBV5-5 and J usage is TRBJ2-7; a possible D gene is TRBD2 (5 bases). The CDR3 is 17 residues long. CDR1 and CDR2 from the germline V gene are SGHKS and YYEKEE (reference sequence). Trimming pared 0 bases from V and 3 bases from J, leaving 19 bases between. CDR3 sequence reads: CASSLVISRAGNYEQYF. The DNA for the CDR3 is TGTGCCAGCAGCTTGGTCATCAGCCGGGCCGGGAACTACGAGCAGTACTTC.

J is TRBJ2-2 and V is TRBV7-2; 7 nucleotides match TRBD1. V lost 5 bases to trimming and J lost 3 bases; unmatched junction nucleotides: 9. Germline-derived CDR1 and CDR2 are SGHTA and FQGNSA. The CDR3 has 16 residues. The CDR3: CASSPTGQGDTGELFF. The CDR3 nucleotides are TGTGCCAGCAGCCCGACAGGGCAAGGGGACACCGGGGAGCTGTTTTTT.

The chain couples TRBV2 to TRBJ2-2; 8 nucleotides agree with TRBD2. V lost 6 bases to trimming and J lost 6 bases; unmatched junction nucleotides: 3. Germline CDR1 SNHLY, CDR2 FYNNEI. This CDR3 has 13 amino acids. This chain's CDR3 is CASRPGGPGELFF. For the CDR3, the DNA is TGTGCCAGCAGACCGGGAGGGCCCGGGGAGCTGTTTTTT.

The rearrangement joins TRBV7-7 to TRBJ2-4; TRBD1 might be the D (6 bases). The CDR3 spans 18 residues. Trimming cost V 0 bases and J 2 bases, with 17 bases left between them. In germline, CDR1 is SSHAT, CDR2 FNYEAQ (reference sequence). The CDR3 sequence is CASSLALTGGGSKNIQYF. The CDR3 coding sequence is TGTGCCAGCAGCTTAGCTTTGACAGGAGGCGGATCCAAAAACATTCAGTACTTC.

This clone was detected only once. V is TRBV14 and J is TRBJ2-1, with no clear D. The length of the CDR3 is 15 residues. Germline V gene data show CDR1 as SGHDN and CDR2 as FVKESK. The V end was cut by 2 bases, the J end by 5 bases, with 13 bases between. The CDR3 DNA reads TGTGCCAGCAGCCAACCAAGAGCTGGGCACAATGAGCAGTTCTTC. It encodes CASSQPRAGHNEQFF.

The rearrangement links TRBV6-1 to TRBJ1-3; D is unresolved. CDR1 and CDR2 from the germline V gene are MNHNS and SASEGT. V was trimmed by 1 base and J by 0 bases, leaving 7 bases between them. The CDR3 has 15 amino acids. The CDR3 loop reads CASSEVGGSGNTIYF. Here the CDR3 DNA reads TGTGCCAGCAGTGAAGTTGGCGGCTCTGGAAACACCATATATTTT.

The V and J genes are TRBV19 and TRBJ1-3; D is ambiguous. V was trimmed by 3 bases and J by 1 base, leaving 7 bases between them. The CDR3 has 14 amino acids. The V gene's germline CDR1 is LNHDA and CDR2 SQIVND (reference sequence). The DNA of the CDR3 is TGTGCCAGTAGTATCGGAGGATCTGGAAACACCATATATTTT. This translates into CASSIGGSGNTIYF.

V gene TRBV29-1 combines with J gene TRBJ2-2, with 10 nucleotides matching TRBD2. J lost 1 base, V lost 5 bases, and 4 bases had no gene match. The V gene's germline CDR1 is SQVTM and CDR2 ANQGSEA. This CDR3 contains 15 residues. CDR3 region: CSVSRLAGNTGELFF. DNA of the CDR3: TGCAGCGTTTCCAGACTAGCGGGGAACACCGGGGAGCTGTTTTTT.

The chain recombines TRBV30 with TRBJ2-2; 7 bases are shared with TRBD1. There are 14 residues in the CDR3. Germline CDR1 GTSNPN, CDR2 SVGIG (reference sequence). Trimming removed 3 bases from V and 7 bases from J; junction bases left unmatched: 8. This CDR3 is CAWRVDRVDGELFF. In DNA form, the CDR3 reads TGTGCCTGGAGGGTCGACAGGGTGGACGGGGAGCTGTTTTTT.

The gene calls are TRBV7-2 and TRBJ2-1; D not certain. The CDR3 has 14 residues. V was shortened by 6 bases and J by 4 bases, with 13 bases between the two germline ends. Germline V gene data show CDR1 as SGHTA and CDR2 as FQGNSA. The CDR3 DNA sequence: TGTGCCAGCAGTTATGTCACTTCTTACAATGAGCAGTTCTTC. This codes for CASSYVTSYNEQFF.